This passage covers 17 T cell receptor beta chains from one sample sequenced in a study of blood T cell repertoires in COVID-19. Sequenced by immunoSEQ multiplex PCR; TCRdb stores in-frame clones only, minus some. Counted here are 220,000 or so clones, more than 75% occurring once; the ten biggest clones make up around 3%. Material: peripheral blood. These receptor sequences come from a man in his forties or fifties who had recovered from COVID-19.

This clone is a singleton in its sample. The gene calls are TRBV27 and TRBJ2-7; no clear D. The V gene lost 5 bases and the J gene lost 6 bases, with 8 bases spanning the gap. The CDR3 has 11 residues. Germline lookup yields CDR1 MNHEY and CDR2 SMNVEV (reference sequence). The DNA of the CDR3 is TGTGCCAGCAGTCCCGGTCGCGAGCAGTACTTC. Translating it yields CASSPGREQYF.

This chain joins TRBV30 and TRBJ2-3; 9 bases fit TRBD2. CDR3 length equals 15 residues. V gave up 1 base and J gave up 5 bases; unmatched junction bases: 7. Germline CDR1 and CDR2: GTSNPN and SVGIG (reference sequence). This chain's CDR3 is CAWSGRLAGLDTQYF. For the CDR3, the DNA is TGTGCCTGGAGTGGGAGGCTAGCGGGACTAGATACGCAGTATTTT.

The rearrangement uses TRBV7-8 and TRBJ1-5; 7 bases are shared with TRBD1. Looked up from germline, CDR1 is SGHVS and CDR2 is FQNEAQ. There are 17 residues in the CDR3. V shed 1 base, J shed 2 bases, and the junction held 8 bases outside the gene matches. The CDR3 nucleotides read TGTGCCAGCAGCTTAGAAACAGGGGCCTTTGGCAATCAGCCCCAGCATTTT. This codes for CASSLETGAFGNQPQHF. Together with reference TRBV7-8 and TRBJ1-5, the CDR3 gives the full variable domain: GAGVSQSPRYKVAKRGQDVALRCDPISGHVSLFWYQQALGQGPEFLTYFQNEAQLDKSGLPSDRFFAERPEGSVSTLKIQRTQQEDSAVYLCASSLETGAFGNQPQHFGDGTRLSIL.

Here the CDR3 reads CASSLRLGAAYEQYF. The CDR3 DNA reads TGTGCCAGCAGTTTAAGATTGGGAGCTGCCTACGAGCAGTACTTC. This sequence joins TRBV27 and TRBJ2-7, with D perhaps matching TRBD2 (5 bases). Deletions cut 2 bases from V and 2 bases from J, with 13 bases between. Germline V CDR1 and CDR2: MNHEY, SMNVEV (reference sequence). There are 15 residues in the CDR3.

The V and J genes are TRBV18 and TRBJ1-5; D uncertain. V was clipped by 1 base and J by 5 bases, with 12 bases between them. Germline CDR1 is KGHSH and CDR2 is LQKENI. The CDR3 sequence is 15 residues long. CDR3 coding DNA: TGTGCCAGCTCACCACGTCACGGTTCGGATCAGCCCCAGCATTTT. It is translated as CASSPRHGSDQPQHF.

The chain joins TRBV29-1 to TRBJ2-3, with D unclear. V was clipped by 6 bases and J by 2 bases, with 9 bases between them. The length of the CDR3 is 12 residues. CDR1 SQVTM and CDR2 ANQGSEA come from the germline V gene. The CDR3 nucleotides are TGCAGCGTAACAGAATTCACAGATACGCAGTATTTT. It is translated as CSVTEFTDTQYF.

On this clone: Other DNA sequences of this sample code for an identical CDR3. J is TRBJ2-1 and V is TRBV12-3 or TRBV12-4; the D is unclear. This CDR3 spans 12 amino acids. Trimming shortened V by 6 bases and J by 4 bases, and 7 bases separated the two germline ends. Here the CDR3 DNA reads TGTGCCAGCAGCCGGAGTTACAATGAGCAGTTCTTC. Residues: CASSRSYNEQFF.

This chain links TRBV9 with TRBJ2-2; TRBD2 might be the D (5 bases). The V end lost 4 bases, the J end lost 2 bases, and 9 bases lay between the germline ends. Germline V gives CDR1 SGDLS, CDR2 YYNGEE. The CDR3 contains 14 residues. The CDR3 nucleotides read TGTGCCAGCAGCACCCGGGGAAACACCGGGGAGCTGTTTTTT. As protein: CASSTRGNTGELFF.

The chain carries TRBV12-1 and TRBJ2-5; the D call TRBD2 from the table was never checked on the DNA. TRBV12-1 is classified as a pseudogene. This CDR3 contains 17 residues. DNA of the CDR3: TGTGCCAGCAGCCGTCCTAGCGGGAGGGCCTGGTCGGAGACCCAGTACTTC. Its translation is CASSRPSGRAWSETQYF.

The genes are TRBV5-1 and TRBJ2-1; TRBD2 aligns across 14 bases. V lost 6 bases to trimming and J lost 10 bases; unmatched junction nucleotides: 9. Germline V CDR1 and CDR2: SGHRS, YFSETQ. CDR3 length: 15 amino acids. The CDR3 nucleotides are TGCGCCAGCACCGAGGGACTAGCGGGAGTTTGGGAGCAGTTCTTC. Encoded protein: CASTEGLAGVWEQFF.

V is TRBV28 and J is TRBJ1-1, with TRBD1 identical over 8 bases. The V and J ends lost 6 bases and 5 bases, in that order; junction bases with no gene match: 8. CDR1 is MDHEN, CDR2 SYDVKM, per germline. The CDR3 is 14 amino acids. CDR3 in DNA: TGTGCCAGCAGCTTCGGACAGGGAAAAACTGAAGCTTTCTTT. Translation: CASSFGQGKTEAFF. Full variable domain (outside the CDR3, taken from reference TRBV28 and TRBJ1-1): DVKVTQSSRYLVKRTGEKVFLECVQDMDHENMFWYRQDPGLGLRLIYFSYDVKMKEKGDIPEGYSVSREKKERFSLILESASTNQTSMYLCASSFGQGKTEAFFGQGTRLTVV.

V usage is TRBV2 and J usage is TRBJ2-7; TRBD1 might be the D (6 bases). Germline V gene lookup returns CDR1 SNHLY and CDR2 FYNNEI. The CDR3 is 14 residues long. V was pared by 1 base and J by 5 bases, with 12 bases between. The CDR3 nucleotides read TGTGCCAGCAGTGAAGAACAGGGAATTAACGAGCAGTACTTC. It is translated as CASSEEQGINEQYF. Based on the CDR3 plus reference TRBV2 and TRBJ2-7, the full variable domain is EPEVTQTPSHQVTQMGQEVILRCVPISNHLYFYWYRQILGQKVEFLVSFYNNEISEKSEIFDDQFSVERPDGSNFTLKIRSTKLEDSAMYFCASSEEQGINEQYFGPGTRLTVT.

The chain carries TRBV5-4 and TRBJ2-1; 14 nucleotides agree with TRBD2. V lost 2 bases to trimming and J lost 5 bases; unmatched junction nucleotides: 12. Germline-derived CDR1 and CDR2 are SGHNT and YYREEE (reference sequence). CDR3 length: 19 residues. The CDR3 loop reads CASSFPGLAGGAGNNEQFF. CDR3 nucleotides: TGTGCCAGCAGCTTTCCAGGACTAGCGGGAGGAGCGGGAAACAATGAGCAGTTCTTC.

The V call is TRBV30, the J call TRBJ1-2; 8 nucleotides line up with TRBD1. Trimming cost V 1 base and J 2 bases; bases outside gene matches: 9. This CDR3 region has 16 residues. CDR1 is GTSNPN, CDR2 SVGIG, per germline (reference sequence). The CDR3 coding sequence is TGTGCCTGGAGTGATCCCAGGGGGCGCGGGAACTATGGCTACACCTTC. Protein sequence: CAWSDPRGRGNYGYTF.

The CDR3 is CASRGPGQGAYEQYF. The CDR3 nucleotides are TGTGCCAGCAGGGGACCGGGACAGGGGGCCTACGAGCAGTACTTC. This chain connects TRBV28 to TRBJ2-7; 11 bases map to TRBD1. CDR1 is MDHEN, CDR2 SYDVKM, per germline. V shed 6 bases, J shed 2 bases, and the junction held 6 bases outside the gene matches. This CDR3 comprises 15 residues.

The J gene is TRBJ2-2, the V gene TRBV18; D perhaps matches TRBD2 (6 bases). CDR3 length equals 15 residues. With 4 bases removed from V and 0 bases from J, the gap between germline ends came to 9 bases. Germline V gene data show CDR1 as KGHSH and CDR2 as LQKENI. The CDR3 loop reads CASSRGGANTGELFF. CDR3 in DNA: TGTGCCAGCTCACGGGGAGGCGCGAACACCGGGGAGCTGTTTTTT.

This clone showed up just a few times. The chain uses TRBV27 and TRBJ2-3, with TRBD2 matching over 9 bases. After removal of 3 bases from V and 6 bases from J, the junction contained 13 bases not matched to a gene. Germline values: CDR1 MNHEY, CDR2 SMNVEV (reference sequence). This CDR3 is 17 amino acids long. The CDR3 reads CASSFRGGLAGTDTQYF. CDR3 bases: TGTGCCAGCAGTTTTCGGGGGGGTCTAGCGGGAACGGATACGCAGTATTTT.